The rows below give T cell receptor beta chains drawn from one sample of a study of CD8+ T cells in alopecia areata. TCRdb's table, derived via immunoSEQ multiplex PCR, lists solely in-frame clones and lacks some. The table has a few hundred thousand clones, around 57% seen once. The specimen was CD4+ T cells sorted from blood, collected at week 4, from a patient treated with tofacitinib. The receptors stem from a human donor with alopecia areata. Both conserved end residues are part of each CDR3. A D gene is named only where the DNA matches it firmly.

.	TRBV18	15	TRBJ1-5	TGTGCCAGCTCGGACCTGGACAGACGCAATCAGCCCCAGCATTTT	CASSDLDRRNQPQHF
.	TRBV18	15	TRBJ2-7	TGTGCCAGCTCACCACAACCTGGAAACCTATACGAGCAGTACTTC	CASSPQPGNLYEQYF
TRBD1	TRBV29-1	13	TRBJ1-1	TGCAGCGGGCTAGGGACAGGGAACACTGAAGCTTTCTTT	CSGLGTGNTEAFF
TRBD1	TRBV30	14	TRBJ1-2	TGTGCCTGGACCACAGGACAGGGGGCTACTGGCTACACCTTC	CAWTTGQGATGYTF
.	TRBV4-1	15	TRBJ1-4	TGCGCCAGCAGCCAAGATCAGGTAGAGGAAGAAAAACTGTTTTTT	CASSQDQVEEEKLFF
.	TRBV29-1	12	TRBJ2-5	TGCAGCGTTGGGTCCGGGGGAGAGACCCAGTACTTC	CSVGSGGETQYF
TRBD1	TRBV6-1	13	TRBJ2-7	TGTGCCAGCAGTCGACAGGGAACGGGCGAGCAGTACTTC	CASSRQGTGEQYF
TRBD1	TRBV25-1	13	TRBJ1-1	TGTGCCAGCAGTGTGACAGGGCTCACTGAAGCTTTCTTT	CASSVTGLTEAFF
.	TRBV20-1	11	TRBJ2-3	TGCAGTGCTAGGATGGCAGATACGCAGTATTTT	CSARMADTQYF
.	TRBV30	14	TRBJ1-2	TGTGCCTGGACCCCGACCGGCCGTGACTATGGCTACACCTTC	CAWTPTGRDYGYTF
.	TRBV20-1	11	TRBJ2-7	TGCAGTCCGCGAATGGGAAGCGAGCAGTACTTC	CSPRMGSEQYF
.	TRBV29-1	14	TRBJ2-2	TGCAGCGGGGGCGATCTCCCGAACACCGGGGAGCTGTTTTTT	CSGGDLPNTGELFF
.	TRBV29-1	13	TRBJ2-3	TGCAGCGTTGAAGCTCTCTCGGCAGATACGCAGTATTTT	CSVEALSADTQYF
TRBD1	TRBV7-2	13	TRBJ1-2	TGTGCCAGCAGCCGACGGACAGGGGATGGCTACACCTTC	CASSRRTGDGYTF